The 10 T cell receptor beta chains given below trace back to one sample, sequenced in a study of blood T cell repertoires in COVID-19. Measured with immunoSEQ multiplex PCR; TCRdb has only the in-frame clones, and not every one. The repertoire consists of approximately 230,000 clones, with 87% occurring once and the leading ten covering roughly 3%. Sequenced material: peripheral blood. These receptors came from a man aged 18 to 29 with active or convalescent COVID-19.

The chain joins TRBV19 to TRBJ1-1, with D perhaps matching TRBD1 (5 bases). V lost 1 base and J 7 bases, leaving 31 bases between the germline ends. Germline V gene lookup returns CDR1 LNHDA and CDR2 SQIVND (reference sequence). The CDR3 runs to 20 residues. The CDR3 nucleotides are TGTGCCAGTAGTATAGCGGGGCGGGGAGGACGCGGATCGGATCTATATGAAGCTTTCTTT. Translating gives CASSIAGRGGRGSDLYEAFF.

This clone showed up just once. The chain carries TRBV19 and TRBJ2-3, with D hard to call. The CDR3 has 13 amino acids. Per germline, CDR1 LNHDA and CDR2 SQIVND (reference sequence). V was pared by 9 bases and J by 3 bases, with 13 bases between. The CDR3 coding sequence is TGTGCCAGCGAAGGAACTACGACAGATACGCAGTATTTT. It encodes CASEGTTTDTQYF.

The rearrangement links TRBV7-6 to TRBJ1-3, with TRBD1 identical over 7 bases. This CDR3 is 16 amino acids long. Germline V CDR1 and CDR2: SGHVS, FNYEAQ. V shed 0 bases, J shed 0 bases, and the junction held 2 bases outside the gene matches. The CDR3 protein is CASSLAQGGSGNTIYF. The CDR3 DNA reads TGTGCCAGCAGCTTAGCGCAGGGGGGCTCTGGAAACACCATATATTTT.

The chain employs TRBV7-2 and TRBJ2-7; D is perhaps TRBD1 (6 bases). V lost 0 bases and J 2 bases, leaving 8 bases between the germline ends. The germline V gene encodes CDR1 SGHTA and CDR2 FQGNSA. This CDR3 region has 14 residues. Here the CDR3 reads CASSLAGTTYEQYF. In DNA form, the CDR3 reads TGTGCCAGCAGCTTAGCGGGGACAACCTACGAGCAGTACTTC.

The V gene is TRBV30, the J gene TRBJ1-1; no clear D. CDR1 and CDR2 (germline): GTSNPN, SVGIG (reference sequence). The CDR3 extends over 11 amino acids. V dropped 4 bases and J dropped 4 bases, with 7 bases sitting between them. CDR3 bases: TGTGCCTGGACCGGGTTCACTGAAGCTTTCTTT. The encoded protein is CAWTGFTEAFF.

The chain recombines TRBV28 with TRBJ1-2; no clear D gene. The CDR3 spans 13 residues. Trimming stripped 7 bases from V and 2 bases from J, with 11 bases between. Germline loops: CDR1 MDHEN, CDR2 SYDVKM. CDR3 coding DNA: TGTGCCAGCAATCAGGCAGCCAACTATGGCTACACCTTC. Its protein is CASNQAANYGYTF.

This clone appeared once. The J gene is TRBJ2-2, the V gene TRBV7-2; TRBD1 agrees at 8 bases. Trimming took 4 bases from V and 5 from J; bases not matched to a gene: 6. The CDR3 covers 15 residues. Germline V CDR1 and CDR2: SGHTA, FQGNSA. CDR3 DNA sequence: TGTGCCAGCAGCTCCAGGGGGCGTGAAACCGGGGAGCTGTTTTTT. It translates to CASSSRGRETGELFF.

The V and J genes are TRBV7-2 and TRBJ2-2, with D maybe TRBD2 (5 bases). Per germline, CDR1 SGHTA and CDR2 FQGNSA. This CDR3 comprises 16 residues. The V gene lost 8 bases and the J gene lost 1 base, with 17 bases spanning the gap. This chain's CDR3 is CASQFFAGENTGELFF. CDR3 nucleotide sequence: TGTGCCAGCCAGTTTTTCGCGGGTGAGAACACCGGGGAGCTGTTTTTT. The full variable domain, in which reference TRBV7-2 and TRBJ2-2 provide the parts outside the CDR3, is GAGVSQSPSNKVTEKGKDVELRCDPISGHTALYWYRQSLGQGLEFLIYFQGNSAPDKSGLPSDRFSAERTGGSVSTLTIQRTQQEDSAVYLCASQFFAGENTGELFFGEGSRLTVL.

The V gene is TRBV4-3, the J gene TRBJ2-7; tentatively, D is TRBD1 (5 bases). CDR3 length equals 16 residues. With 0 bases removed from V and 1 base from J, the gap between germline ends came to 13 bases. The germline V gene has CDR1 LGHNA and CDR2 YSLEER. The CDR3 DNA reads TGCGCCAGCAGCCAAGATCAACAGGACGGTTCCTACGAGCAGTACTTC. This codes for CASSQDQQDGSYEQYF.

The chain uses TRBV10-1 and TRBJ2-1, with 8 bases identical to TRBD1. CDR3 length: 16 amino acids. CDR1 is WNHNN and CDR2 is SYGVQD in the germline V gene (reference sequence). V trimming: 3 bases; J trimming: 0 bases; junction bases outside the gene matches: 4. CDR3 region: CASSDLTGASYNEQFF. The CDR3 DNA reads as TGCGCCAGCAGTGATCTGACAGGGGCCTCCTACAATGAGCAGTTCTTC.